Sequencing of this T cell receptor beta chain was carried out in a study of cytomegalovirus exposure and HLA in healthy donors. Primers: 60 Vbeta forward and 13 Jbeta reverse. Here immunoSEQ multiplex PCR was the method, and the copy in TCRdb shows in-frame clones only, minus some. The sample lists approximately 58,000 clones, roughly 83% seen once, with 4.3% in the top ten. Donors sampled were nominally healthy, though unrecorded immune exposures were likely. As regards this clone: The antigen is unknown.

Study outcomes and limitations: It was reported in a later analysis that an Asian-associated ancestry cluster showed fewer N-insertions than the roughly 670-donor mean. Presence/absence analyses supposed approximately even sequencing depth among donors. A later analysis, which compared TCR beta chains of equal frequency, found the HLA-associated ones more clonally expanded.

The receptor comes from a man aged 30 to 39 in good health and CMV-seronegative. The sequencing input was PBMCs.

The CDR3 nucleotides are TGTGCCATCACAGGGGGCGTGGGCTATGGCTACACCTTC. Protein sequence: CAITGGVGYGYTF. The rearrangement joins TRBV10-3 to TRBJ1-2; 8 bases map to TRBD1. The CDR3 covers 13 residues. V was pared by 7 bases and J by 4 bases, with 5 bases of the junction left unmatched. In germline, CDR1 is ENHRY, CDR2 SYGVKD.